This T cell receptor (beta chain) was documented in a study of T cell responses to AZD1222 COVID-19 vaccine. The assay was immunoSEQ multiplex PCR, and TCRdb's table has in-frame clones only and misses some. In the table there are over 55,000 clones, over 65% of which are singletons. In regard to this clone: What it binds is not known.

V was clipped by 5 bases and J by 4 bases; unmatched bases: 5. This CDR3 comprises 14 residues. Germline-derived CDR1 and CDR2 are ENHRY and SYGVKD. The study, taken as a whole, reports: Nearly half of spike-specific TCRs reportedly target unmutated variant regions. At 160-218 and 743-854, vaccine-associated CD4 TCRs were dominant, and they spanned spike.

The clonotype comes from an adult who received the AZD1222 COVID-19 vaccine. Sequences were derived from peripheral blood, sampled 28 days after the second AZD1222 dose. The chain carries TRBV10-3 and TRBJ1-3, with 7 nucleotides matching TRBD1. For the CDR3, the DNA is TGTGCCATCAGTTACAGGGGCCAGGGAAACACCATATATTTT. Amino acid sequence: CAISYRGQGNTIYF.